The next 2 T cell receptor beta chains were all read from a single sample in a study of vaccination effects on CD4 cells after COVID-19. Assay: immunoSEQ multiplex PCR; the TCRdb copy retains only in-frame clones and omits some. The sample lists about 64,000 clones, about 78% occurring once. Antigen-specific CD4+ T cell clonotypes were called by their expansion after viral peptide-pool culture in ViraFEST. Upon completion of about 10 days in culture, CD4+ T cells were isolated. The vaccine given was either BNT162b2 or mRNA-1273, in two doses. These receptors are not linked to any known antigen. The sequencing used CD4+ T cells from PBMCs cultured with HCoV-OC43 spike peptides, collected after COVID-19 vaccination. Described subset: HCoV-OC43 spike overlapping peptide pool stimulation. The receptors shown here come from a human donor who received a COVID-19 vaccine.

This clone was detected only a few times. This sequence joins TRBV5-4 and TRBJ1-2; D perhaps matches TRBD1 (6 bases). Germline V gene sequence: CDR1 SGHNT, CDR2 YYREEE (reference sequence). The CDR3 runs 14 residues. Trimming removed 0 bases from V and 2 bases from J, with 8 bases in between. The CDR3, as DNA: TGTGCCAGCAGCTTGGACAGGGTGAACTATGGCTACACCTTC. Its protein product is CASSLDRVNYGYTF.

This chain joins TRBV5-5 and TRBJ1-1, with D uncertain. The length of the CDR3 is 14 residues. V gave up 4 bases and J gave up 1 base, with 11 bases separating them. Per germline, CDR1 SGHKS and CDR2 YYEKEE (reference sequence). CDR3 in DNA: TGTGCCAGCAGCCCTTTAAGTGGGAACACTGAAGCTTTCTTT. This gives the protein CASSPLSGNTEAFF.